Each of the 14 T cell receptor beta chains below was sequenced from the same sample in a study of cytomegalovirus exposure and HLA in healthy donors. In the PCR, 60 Vbeta and 13 Jbeta primers were used. The protocol was immunoSEQ multiplex PCR, while the TCRdb copy is restricted to in-frame clones and leaves out a portion. The profile covers more than 50,000 clones, with about three quarters appearing a single time and 2% to 3% taken by the ten largest. Sequenced: PBMCs. The receptors come from a female donor in good health and CMV-seronegative.

V is TRBV7-9 and J is TRBJ1-2; D might be TRBD1 (5 bases). Between the trimmed V and J ends, which lost 2 bases and 4 bases, there was a span of 8 bases. CDR1 SEHNR and CDR2 FQNEAQ come from the germline V gene (reference sequence). The CDR3 extends over 13 amino acids. CDR3 region: CASSLRGIYGYTF. CDR3 nucleotide sequence: TGTGCCAGCAGCTTAAGGGGTATCTATGGCTACACCTTC.

This chain joins TRBV6-4 and TRBJ2-3, with D possibly being TRBD2 (5 bases). The CDR3 length is 16 residues. Trimming cost V 0 bases and J 2 bases, with 12 bases left between them. The germline gives CDR1 MRHNA, CDR2 SNTAGT. The CDR3 sequence is CASSDSSWGDTDTQYF. The CDR3 DNA is TGTGCCAGCAGTGACTCGAGTTGGGGAGACACAGATACGCAGTATTTT.

About this clone itself: Other DNA sequences in this sample translate to the same CDR3. The rearrangement joins TRBV7-6 to TRBJ2-5; tentatively, D is TRBD1 (6 bases). The CDR3 length is 13 residues. Germline V gives CDR1 SGHVS, CDR2 FNYEAQ. With 4 bases removed from V and 5 bases from J, the gap between germline ends came to 11 bases. The CDR3 sequence: CASSYPGDETQYF. CDR3 DNA sequence: TGTGCCAGCAGCTACCCAGGGGATGAGACCCAGTACTTC. Combining the CDR3 with reference TRBV7-6 and TRBJ2-5 gives the whole variable domain GAGVSQSPRYKVTKRGQDVALRCDPISGHVSLYWYRQALGQGPEFLTYFNYEAQQDKSGLPNDRFSAERPEGSISTLTIQRTEQRDSAMYRCASSYPGDETQYFGPGTRLLVL.

This chain uses TRBV19 with TRBJ2-7; TRBD1 matches 7 bases. Trimming took 5 bases from V and 3 from J; bases not matched to a gene: 4. This CDR3 spans 13 amino acids. Germline V lookup: CDR1 LNHDA, CDR2 SQIVND (reference sequence). The CDR3 spells CASSQDRIYEQYF. CDR3 in DNA: TGTGCCAGTAGTCAGGACAGGATCTACGAGCAGTACTTC.

This chain links TRBV29-1 with TRBJ2-3; 16 bases are shared with TRBD2. Unmatched junction bases numbered 5, after V lost 3 bases and J lost 2 bases. The CDR3 is made up of 17 amino acids. The germline V gene has CDR1 SQVTM and CDR2 ANQGSEA. In nucleotides, the CDR3 is TGCAGCGTTGATGGGACTAGCGGGGGGGCAGTCACAGATACGCAGTATTTT. It specifies CSVDGTSGGAVTDTQYF.

V usage is TRBV6-5 and J usage is TRBJ1-2, with 8 bases aligning to TRBD1. With 8 bases clipped from V and 6 bases from J, the junction kept 11 bases outside the gene matches. The CDR3 runs 14 residues. Germline loops: CDR1 MNHEY, CDR2 SVGAGI. The CDR3 bases are TGTGCCAGCTTGACGCCCACAGGGGGTCATGGCTACACCTTC. It yields the protein CASLTPTGGHGYTF.

The chain is built from TRBV4-1 and TRBJ2-5; 9 bases line up with TRBD1. Germline V gene sequence: CDR1 MGHRA, CDR2 YSYEKL. V lost 1 base, J lost 4 bases, and 10 bases stayed unmatched. The CDR3 consists of 17 residues. CDR3 loop: CASSQVSRQGVGETQYF. In DNA form, the CDR3 reads TGCGCCAGCAGCCAAGTTTCGAGACAGGGGGTTGGAGAGACCCAGTACTTC.

This clone was observed a single time. The rearrangement links TRBV2 to TRBJ1-2; D is possibly TRBD1 (6 bases). The ends were cut back, 2 bases at V and 3 bases at J, with 7 bases in the middle. The germline V gene has CDR1 SNHLY and CDR2 FYNNEI. The CDR3 has 13 amino acids. The CDR3 protein is CASSENRDYGYTF. CDR3 DNA sequence: TGTGCCAGCAGTGAAAACAGGGACTATGGCTACACCTTC. Full variable domain (missing parts from reference TRBV2 and TRBJ1-2): EPEVTQTPSHQVTQMGQEVILRCVPISNHLYFYWYRQILGQKVEFLVSFYNNEISEKSEIFDDQFSVERPDGSNFTLKIRSTKLEDSAMYFCASSENRDYGYTFGSGTRLTVV.

The chain carries TRBV2 and TRBJ1-1, with 7 bases fitting TRBD1. Per germline, CDR1 SNHLY and CDR2 FYNNEI. V was clipped by 2 bases and J by 5 bases; unmatched bases: 8. CDR3 length equals 15 residues. The CDR3 spells CASSEQGVLGTEAFF. CDR3 bases: TGTGCCAGCAGTGAACAGGGGGTTTTGGGGACTGAAGCTTTCTTT.

This chain joins TRBV9 and TRBJ2-7; TRBD2 is a possible D gene (5 bases). Per the germline V gene, CDR1 is SGDLS and CDR2 is YYNGEE. V was shortened by 4 bases and J by 0 bases, with 17 bases between the two germline ends. This CDR3 is built from 16 residues. CDR3 sequence reads: CASSFPASSPSYEQYF. CDR3 coding DNA: TGTGCCAGCAGCTTCCCAGCTAGCAGCCCCTCCTACGAGCAGTACTTC. Drawing the rest from reference TRBV9 and TRBJ2-7, the complete variable domain is DSGVTQTPKHLITATGQRVTLRCSPRSGDLSVYWYQQSLDQGLQFLIQYYNGEERAKGNILERFSAQQFPDLHSELNLSSLELGDSALYFCASSFPASSPSYEQYFGPGTRLTVT.

V usage is TRBV30 and J usage is TRBJ1-5, with D perhaps TRBD1 (6 bases). Germline assignment: CDR1 GTSNPN and CDR2 SVGIG (reference sequence). Trimming stripped 3 bases from V and 8 bases from J, with 17 bases between. This CDR3 comprises 14 residues. The CDR3 loop is CAWRRGQEGEPQHF. Written as DNA, the CDR3 is TGTGCCTGGAGGCGGGGGCAGGAAGGTGAGCCCCAGCATTTT.

This chain uses TRBV18 with TRBJ2-1, with D possibly TRBD2 on 6 matching bases. The CDR3 runs 14 residues. Deletions cut 1 base from V and 5 bases from J, with 9 bases between. The germline CDR1 and CDR2 sequences are KGHSH and LQKENI. This CDR3 reads CASSPHGGDNEQFF. The CDR3 DNA is TGTGCCAGCTCACCACACGGGGGTGACAATGAGCAGTTCTTC.

The chain recombines TRBV28 with TRBJ2-1; TRBD1 agrees at 11 bases. CDR3 length: 12 amino acids. Trimming at V came to 3 bases and at J to 12 bases, leaving 1 base not matched to a gene. Germline V lookup: CDR1 MDHEN, CDR2 SYDVKM. The DNA for the CDR3 is TGTGCCAGCAGTTTGGGACAGGGGGGGCAGTTCTTC. As protein: CASSLGQGGQFF.

The genes are TRBV29-1 and TRBJ2-5, with 8 bases matching TRBD1. Matching the DNA end better, TRBJ2-7 makes the J call doubtful. CDR3 length: 13 amino acids. Germline V CDR1 and CDR2: SQVTM, ANQGSEA. CDR3 residues: CSVEAGQAYEQYF. CDR3 in DNA: TGCAGCGTTGAGGCGGGACAGGCCTACGAGCAGTACTTC.